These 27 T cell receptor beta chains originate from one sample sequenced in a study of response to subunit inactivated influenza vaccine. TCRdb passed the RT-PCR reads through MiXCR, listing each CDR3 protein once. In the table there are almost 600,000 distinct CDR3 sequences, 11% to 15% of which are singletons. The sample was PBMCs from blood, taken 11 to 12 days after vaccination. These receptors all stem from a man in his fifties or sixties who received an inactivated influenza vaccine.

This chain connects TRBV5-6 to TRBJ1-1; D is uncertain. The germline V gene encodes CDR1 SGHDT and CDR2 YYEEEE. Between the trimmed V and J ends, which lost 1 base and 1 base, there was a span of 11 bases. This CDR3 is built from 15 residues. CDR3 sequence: CASSLQHTQNTEAFF. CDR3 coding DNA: TGTGCCAGCAGCTTGCAGCACACCCAGAACACTGAAGCTTTCTTT. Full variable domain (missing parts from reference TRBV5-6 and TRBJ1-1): DAGVTQSPTHLIKTRGQQVTLRCSPKSGHDTVSWYQQALGQGPQFIFQYYEEEERQRGNFPDRFSGHQFPNYSSELNVNALLLGDSALYLCASSLQHTQNTEAFFGQGTRLTVV.

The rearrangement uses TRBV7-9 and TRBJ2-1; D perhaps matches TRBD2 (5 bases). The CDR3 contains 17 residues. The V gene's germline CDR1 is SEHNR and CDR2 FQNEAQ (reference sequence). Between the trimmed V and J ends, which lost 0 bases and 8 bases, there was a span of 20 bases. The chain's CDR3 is CASSLASLQPWRYEQFF. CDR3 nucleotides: TGTGCCAGCAGCTTAGCTTCGCTCCAGCCCTGGAGGTATGAGCAGTTCTTC.

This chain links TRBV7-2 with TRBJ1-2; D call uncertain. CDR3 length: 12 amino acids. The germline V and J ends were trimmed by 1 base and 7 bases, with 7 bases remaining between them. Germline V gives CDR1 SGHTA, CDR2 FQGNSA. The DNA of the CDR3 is TGTGCCAGCAGCTTAGTTTACGGTGGCTACACCTTC. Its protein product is CASSLVYGGYTF.

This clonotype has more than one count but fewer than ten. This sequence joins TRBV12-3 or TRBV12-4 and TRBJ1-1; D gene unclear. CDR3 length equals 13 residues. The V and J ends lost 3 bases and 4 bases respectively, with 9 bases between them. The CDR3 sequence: CASSFPSVTEAFF. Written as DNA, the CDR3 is TGTGCCAGCAGTTTCCCCAGTGTCACTGAAGCTTTCTTT.

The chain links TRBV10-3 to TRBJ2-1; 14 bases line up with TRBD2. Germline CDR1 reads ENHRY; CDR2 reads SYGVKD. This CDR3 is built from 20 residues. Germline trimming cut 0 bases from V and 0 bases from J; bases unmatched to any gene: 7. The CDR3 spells CAISESRTSGRTASYNEQFF. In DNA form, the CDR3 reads TGTGCCATCAGTGAGTCGCGGACTAGCGGGAGGACCGCCTCCTACAATGAGCAGTTCTTC.

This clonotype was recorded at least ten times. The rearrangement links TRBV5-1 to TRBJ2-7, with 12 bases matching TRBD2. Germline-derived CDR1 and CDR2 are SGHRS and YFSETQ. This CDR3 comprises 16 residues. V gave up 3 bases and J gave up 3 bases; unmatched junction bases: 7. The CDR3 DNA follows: TGCGCCAGCAGCTCGGCTACTAGCGGGGGGATCTACGAGCAGTACTTC. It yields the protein CASSSATSGGIYEQYF.

Here the CDR3 DNA reads TGTGCCAGCAGCACGACAGTGTACCAAGAGACCCAGTACTTC. Translated: CASSTTVYQETQYF. The gene calls are TRBV11-1 and TRBJ2-5, with D perhaps TRBD1 (5 bases). CDR3 length: 14 amino acids. The germline V and J ends were trimmed by 5 bases and 0 bases, with 10 bases remaining between them. Germline values: CDR1 SGHAT, CDR2 FQDESV (reference sequence).

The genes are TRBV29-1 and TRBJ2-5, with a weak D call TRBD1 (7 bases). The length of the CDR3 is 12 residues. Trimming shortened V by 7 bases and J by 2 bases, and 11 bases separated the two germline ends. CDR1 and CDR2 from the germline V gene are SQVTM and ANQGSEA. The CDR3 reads CSGGTVQETQYF. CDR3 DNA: TGCAGCGGCGGGACAGTACAAGAGACCCAGTACTTC.

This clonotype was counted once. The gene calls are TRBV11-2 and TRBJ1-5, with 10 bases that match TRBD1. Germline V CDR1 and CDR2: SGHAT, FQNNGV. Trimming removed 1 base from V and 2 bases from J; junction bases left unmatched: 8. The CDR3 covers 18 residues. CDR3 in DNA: TGTGCCAGCAGCTTAGGTCGACAGGGGGCGACCGGCAATCAGCCCCAGCATTTT. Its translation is CASSLGRQGATGNQPQHF.

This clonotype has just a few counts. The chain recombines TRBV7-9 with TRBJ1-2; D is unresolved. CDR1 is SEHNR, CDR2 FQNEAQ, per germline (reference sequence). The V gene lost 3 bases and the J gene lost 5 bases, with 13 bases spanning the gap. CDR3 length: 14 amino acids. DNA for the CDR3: TGTGCCAGCAGCTTTCTGCAAACCACGTATGGCTACACCTTC. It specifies CASSFLQTTYGYTF. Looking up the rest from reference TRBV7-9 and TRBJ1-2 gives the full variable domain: DTGVSQNPRHKITKRGQNVTFRCDPISEHNRLYWYRQTLGQGPEFLTYFQNEAQLEKSRLLSDRFSAERPKGSFSTLEIQRTEQGDSAMYLCASSFLQTTYGYTFGSGTRLTVV.

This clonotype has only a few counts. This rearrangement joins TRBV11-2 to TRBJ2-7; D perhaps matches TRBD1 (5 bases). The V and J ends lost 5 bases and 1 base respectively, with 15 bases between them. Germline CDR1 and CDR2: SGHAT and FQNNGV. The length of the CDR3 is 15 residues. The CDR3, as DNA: TGTGCCAGCAGCCACCCCCTTCAGGGTTCCTACGAGCAGTACTTC. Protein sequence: CASSHPLQGSYEQYF.

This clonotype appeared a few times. The chain's CDR3 is CASSFRGGSDNEQFF. CDR3 nucleotides: TGTGCCAGCAGCTTCCGGGGGGGCTCGGATAATGAGCAGTTCTTC. The chain joins TRBV3-1 to TRBJ2-1; 8 bases match TRBD2. Germline V gives CDR1 LGHDT, CDR2 YNNKEL (reference sequence). The CDR3 length is 15 residues. J gave up 7 bases and V 5 bases, and 10 bases lay outside the gene matches.

CDR3 bases: TGCGCCAGCAGCTTGGGGGACCCCGACCTCTACGAGCAGTACTTC. Protein: CASSLGDPDLYEQYF. The V gene is TRBV5-1, the J gene TRBJ2-7; TRBD1 or TRBD2 may be the D gene (5 bases each). The germline CDR1 and CDR2 sequences are SGHRS and YFSETQ. This CDR3 spans 15 amino acids. Deletions cut 0 bases from V and 3 bases from J, with 13 bases between. Full variable domain (outside the CDR3, taken from reference TRBV5-1 and TRBJ2-7): KAGVTQTPRYLIKTRGQQVTLSCSPISGHRSVSWYQQTPGQGLQFLFEYFSETQRNKGNFPGRFSGRQFSNSRSEMNVSTLELGDSALYLCASSLGDPDLYEQYFGPGTRLTVT.

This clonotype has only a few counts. CDR3 in DNA: TGCGCCAGCAGCCAGGGACTTCTCCAAATGGATACGCAGTATTTT. This gives the protein CASSQGLLQMDTQYF. This chain links TRBV5-1 with TRBJ2-3; D is possibly TRBD2 (6 bases). The V and J ends lost 4 bases and 6 bases respectively, with 18 bases between them. The CDR3 length is 15 residues. Germline values: CDR1 SGHRS, CDR2 YFSETQ.

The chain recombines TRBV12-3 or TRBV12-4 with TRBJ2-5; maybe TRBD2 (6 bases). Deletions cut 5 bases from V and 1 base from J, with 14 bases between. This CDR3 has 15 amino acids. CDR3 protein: CASSALGLLQETQYF. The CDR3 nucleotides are TGTGCCAGCAGTGCCCTGGGACTGCTCCAAGAGACCCAGTACTTC.

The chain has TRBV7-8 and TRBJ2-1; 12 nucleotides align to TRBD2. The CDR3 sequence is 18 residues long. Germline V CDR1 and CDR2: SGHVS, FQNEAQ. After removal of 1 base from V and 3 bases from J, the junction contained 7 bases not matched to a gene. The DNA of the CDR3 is TGTGCCAGCAGCTTAGAAGGGTCTAGCGGGAGGGTCTACAATGAGCAGTTCTTC. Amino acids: CASSLEGSSGRVYNEQFF.

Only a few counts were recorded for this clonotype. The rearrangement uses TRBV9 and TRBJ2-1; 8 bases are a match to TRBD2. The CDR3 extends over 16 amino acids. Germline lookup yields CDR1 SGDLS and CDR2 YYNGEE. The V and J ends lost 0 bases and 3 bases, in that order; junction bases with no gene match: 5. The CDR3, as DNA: TGTGCCAGCAGCGTAGTTGGTAGCGGGAACTACAATGAGCAGTTCTTC. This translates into CASSVVGSGNYNEQFF.

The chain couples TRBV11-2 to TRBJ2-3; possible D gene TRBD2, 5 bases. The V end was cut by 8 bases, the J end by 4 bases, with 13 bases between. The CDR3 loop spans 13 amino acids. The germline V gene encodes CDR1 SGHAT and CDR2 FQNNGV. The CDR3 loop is CASLGLAADTQYF. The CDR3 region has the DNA TGTGCCAGCCTTGGACTTGCGGCAGATACGCAGTATTTT.

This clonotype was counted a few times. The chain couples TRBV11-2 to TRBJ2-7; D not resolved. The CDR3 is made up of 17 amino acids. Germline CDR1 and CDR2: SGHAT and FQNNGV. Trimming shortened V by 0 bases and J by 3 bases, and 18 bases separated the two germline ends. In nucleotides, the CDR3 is TGTGCCAGCAGCTTAGAGGGGTCCTTACCGCCTATCTACGAGCAGTACTTC. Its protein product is CASSLEGSLPPIYEQYF.

CDR3 bases: TGTGCCAGCAGCACTTACCAGGGCACTGAAGCTTTCTTT. Translated: CASSTYQGTEAFF. The chain uses TRBV7-6 and TRBJ1-1; D possibly corresponds to TRBD1 (5 bases). Germline assignment: CDR1 SGHVS and CDR2 FNYEAQ. V lost 5 bases and J lost 4, with 11 bases in between. This CDR3 is built from 13 residues.

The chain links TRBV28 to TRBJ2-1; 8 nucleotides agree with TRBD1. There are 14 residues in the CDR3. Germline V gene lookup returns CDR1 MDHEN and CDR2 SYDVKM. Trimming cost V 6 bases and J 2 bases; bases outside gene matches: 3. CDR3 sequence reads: CASSTGQAYNEQFF. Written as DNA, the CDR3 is TGTGCCAGCAGCACGGGACAGGCCTACAATGAGCAGTTCTTC. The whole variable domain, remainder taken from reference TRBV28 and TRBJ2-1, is DVKVTQSSRYLVKRTGEKVFLECVQDMDHENMFWYRQDPGLGLRLIYFSYDVKMKEKGDIPEGYSVSREKKERFSLILESASTNQTSMYLCASSTGQAYNEQFFGPGTRLTVL.

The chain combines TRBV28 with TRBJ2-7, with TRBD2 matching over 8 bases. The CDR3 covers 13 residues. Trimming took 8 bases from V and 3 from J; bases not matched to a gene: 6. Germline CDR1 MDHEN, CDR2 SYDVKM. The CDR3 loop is CASQPGGIYEQYF. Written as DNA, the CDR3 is TGTGCCAGCCAACCGGGAGGGATCTACGAGCAGTACTTC.

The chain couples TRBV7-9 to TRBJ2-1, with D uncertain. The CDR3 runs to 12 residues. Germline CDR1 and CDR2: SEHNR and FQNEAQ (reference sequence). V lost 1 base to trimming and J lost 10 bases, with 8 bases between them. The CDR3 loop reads CASSLGVLEQFF. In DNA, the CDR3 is TGTGCCAGCAGCTTAGGAGTGTTAGAGCAGTTCTTC.

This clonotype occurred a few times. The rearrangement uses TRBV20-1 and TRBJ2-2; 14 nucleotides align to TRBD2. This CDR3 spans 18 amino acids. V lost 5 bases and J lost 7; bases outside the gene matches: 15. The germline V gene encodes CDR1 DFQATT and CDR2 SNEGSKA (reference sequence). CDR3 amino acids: CSAYPGLAGVGRGGELFF. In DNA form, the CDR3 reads TGCAGTGCTTACCCGGGACTAGCGGGAGTAGGGCGAGGCGGGGAGCTGTTTTTT.

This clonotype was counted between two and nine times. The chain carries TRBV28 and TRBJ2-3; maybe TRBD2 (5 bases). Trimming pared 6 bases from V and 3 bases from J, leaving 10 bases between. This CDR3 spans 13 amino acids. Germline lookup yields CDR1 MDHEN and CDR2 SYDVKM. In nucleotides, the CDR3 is TGTGCCAGCAGAGACCCGGGGACAGATACGCAGTATTTT. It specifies CASRDPGTDTQYF.

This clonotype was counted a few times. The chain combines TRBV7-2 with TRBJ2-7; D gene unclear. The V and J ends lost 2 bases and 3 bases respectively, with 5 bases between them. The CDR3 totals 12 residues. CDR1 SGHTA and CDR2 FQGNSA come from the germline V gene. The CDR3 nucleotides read TGTGCCAGCAGCTTATACGTCTACGAGCAGTACTTC. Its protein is CASSLYVYEQYF.

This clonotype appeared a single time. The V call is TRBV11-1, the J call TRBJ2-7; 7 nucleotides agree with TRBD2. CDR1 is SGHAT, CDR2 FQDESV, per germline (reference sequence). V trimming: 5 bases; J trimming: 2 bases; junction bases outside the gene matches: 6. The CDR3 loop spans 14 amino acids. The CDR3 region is CASSIASGTYEQYF. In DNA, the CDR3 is TGTGCCAGCAGCATCGCTAGCGGTACCTACGAGCAGTACTTC.